A selection of T cell receptor beta chains follows, all from one sample in a study of regulatory and conventional T cells in RAG deficiency. Repertoires were generated with immunoSEQ multiplex PCR, while TCRdb's copy carries only in-frame clones and drops some. In the table there are some 31,000 clones, 90% to 95% of which are singletons. The same sample was also studied in work on regulatory T cells.

Sequencing was done on a sample of CD25- CD4+ T cells sorted from blood. These receptor sequences come from a human donor in good health. CDR3s include the opening cysteine and the closing phenylalanine or tryptophan. The D gene is left open where the match is weak. Not all rows give a size; the values are once, few, many and, for expanded clones, a class.

J | V | size | D | DNA | CDR3
TRBJ2-3 | TRBV7-2 | once | - | TGTGCCAGCAGCCATACAGATACGCAGTATTTT | CASSHTDTQYF
TRBJ1-6 | TRBV5-1 | - | TRBD1 | TGCGCCAGCAGCACAGGGGGAGGTTATAATTCCCCCCTCCACTTT | CASSTGGGYNSPLHF
TRBJ2-3 | TRBV5-1 | - | TRBD2 | TGCGCCAGCAGCTTAGGACTAGCGGGGACTGTAGGGACGCAGTATTTT | CASSLGLAGTVGTQYF
TRBJ1-5 | TRBV19 | - | - | TGTGCCAGTAGGACAGAAGCAAGCAATCAGCCCCAGCATTTT | CASRTEASNQPQHF
TRBJ1-2 | TRBV5-1 | - | TRBD1 | TGCGCCACCAAAGCAGGGACAGGGGGCGGCTATGGCTACACCTTC | CATKAGTGGGYGYTF
TRBJ1-5 | TRBV5-1 | - | - | TGCGCCAGCAGGATCAGGCCCGAGGGTCAGCCCCAGCATTTT | CASRIRPEGQPQHF
TRBJ1-2 | TRBV12-1 | - | - | TGTGCCAGCAGCTTTTCTACAGGGAAATACTATGGCTACACCTTC | CASSFSTGKYYGYTF
TRBJ2-7 | TRBV18 | once | TRBD1 | TGTGCCAGCTCACCGGACAGGGGGAAATACGAGCAGTACTTC | CASSPDRGKYEQYF
TRBJ2-5 | TRBV6-1 | - | - | TGTGCCAGCAGTGAAAGCGAAGAGACCCAGTACTTC | CASSESEETQYF
TRBJ2-7 | TRBV19 | - | TRBD1 | TGTGCCAGTAGTAAGGACAGGTCAGGGGTTGACGAGCAGTACTTC | CASSKDRSGVDEQYF
TRBJ1-1 | TRBV6-5 | - | - | TGTGCCAGCAGTGCGCGAAACAGGGTTTACACTGAAGCTTTCTTT | CASSARNRVYTEAFF
TRBJ2-1 | TRBV5-1 | - | TRBD1 | TGCGCCAGCAGCCTTGGACAGGGCCCTTACAATGAGCAGTTCTTC | CASSLGQGPYNEQFF
TRBJ1-3 | TRBV5-1 | few | TRBD1 | TGCGCCAGCAGCTTGGCCTTGACAGGGAGGATGGGAAACACCATATATTTT | CASSLALTGRMGNTIYF
TRBJ2-2 | TRBV6-1 | - | - | TGTGCCAGCAGTGAACTGGCGGGGTGGTACACCGGGGAGCTGTTTTTT | CASSELAGWYTGELFF
TRBJ2-7 | TRBV5-1 | - | - | TGCGCCAGCTTCACGGAGTACTCCTACGAGCAGTACTTC | CASFTEYSYEQYF
TRBJ2-7 | TRBV5-6 | - | - | TGTGCCAGCAGCTTGGCCAGTGCTGTCTACGAGCAGTACTTC | CASSLASAVYEQYF
TRBJ1-3 | TRBV5-1 | - | - | TGCGCCAGCAGCCCCGGGGGGGTAGCGAGAAACACCATATATTTT | CASSPGGVARNTIYF
TRBJ1-1 | TRBV9 | - | - | TGTGCCAGCAGCGTAGGTGGGGGGGGGAACACTGAAGCTTTCTTT | CASSVGGGGNTEAFF
TRBJ2-7 | TRBV5-4 | - | - | TGTGCCAGCAGCCCACCGCCCCCGGGCGAGCAGTACTTC | CASSPPPPGEQYF
TRBJ2-5 | TRBV7-8 | - | TRBD2 | TGTGCCAGCAGGGCCGGGACTAGCGGTGGAGAGACCCAGTACTTC | CASRAGTSGGETQYF
TRBJ1-2 | TRBV5-1 | - | - | TGCGCCAGCAGCCCTAGACAGGATCCTAACTATGGCTACACCTTC | CASSPRQDPNYGYTF
TRBJ2-7 | TRBV5-1 | once | - | TGCGCCAGCAGCTTTGCCGAGGGATCCTACGAGCAGTACTTC | CASSFAEGSYEQYF
TRBJ2-2 | TRBV5-1 | - | TRBD1 | TGCGCCAGCAGCTTGGAGGGGGCCCCGAACACCGGGGAGCTGTTTTTT | CASSLEGAPNTGELFF